This T cell receptor beta chain stems from a study of neoadjuvant nivolumab and ipilimumab in lung cancer (dated by TCRdb to about 2020). Concerning the study at large: Nivolumab was given at 3 mg/kg intravenously on days 1, 15 and 29, and the combination arm added ipilimumab 1 mg/kg on day 1 only. The major pathologic response (MPR) rate in the intention-to-treat population in each study arm was designated as the primary trial endpoint. In the trial, around 42 patients with operable NSCLC were treated, of whom 23 were randomized to nivolumab monotherapy and about 20 to nivolumab plus ipilimumab. The study compared TCR repertoires in pretherapy (baseline) peripheral blood with TCR repertoires in tumors resected at surgery following neoadjuvant immune checkpoint blockade. Seven patients had matched pretherapy and resected tumor pairs analyzed, with four treated with nivolumab and three with nivolumab plus ipilimumab.

Receptor libraries were prepared by the immunoSEQ multiplex PCR assay. Per the source publication's procedure: Repertoires were summarized by richness and clonality, and significantly expanded and contracted clones were identified between pre- and post-therapy samples. TCRdb holds this immuneACCESS table with in-frame rearrangements only. Some clones are missing; in checked studies, unresolved V genes explain under half, and the rest has no known cause. For V, J and clone size, that table is used; D and trimming come from the DNA. Counted in this sample were approximately 17,000 clones; approximately 76% of them appeared once. Under 8.5% of the sample is in the top ten clones. The paper's findings and limits, for the study overall: From pretherapy to surgery, increases in tumor T-cell richness and clonality were observed in three of three dual-therapy tumors but in only two of four nivolumab-treated tumors. Greater TCR richness and clonality were observed in resected tumors than in tumor-adjacent uninvolved lung, and increases were observed in more dual-therapy-treated tumors. Richness in tumors resected after neoadjuvant therapy showed a positive correlation with pretherapy blood TCR richness (Spearman R = 0.82). A small number of samples was subjected to TCR sequencing. No significant correlation was found between TCR clonality and pathologic tumor regression, and only a single major-pathologic-response sample was available for the analysis of TCR clonality versus pathologic tumor regression.

According to the study, the label for this sample's time point signals: at surgical resection after neoadjuvant nivolumab +/- ipilimumab. The samples were taken from NEOSTAR, a phase 2 randomized trial in operable NSCLC that tested neoadjuvant nivolumab or nivolumab plus ipilimumab, followed by surgery. Remarks on this clone: The clone's antigen remains unknown. No per-base quality is available; no much larger clone lies one base away.

CDR1 is given as SGHTA and CDR2 as FQGNSA, both from the germline V gene. Reading from cysteine to phenylalanine, the CDR3 counts 15 amino acids. The only DNA kept is the CDR3, 45 bases in frame from the first base. The germline ends are 14 bases apart after V is trimmed by 5 bases and J by 0 bases. The sequence is built from TRBV7-2 and TRBJ2-7; the D gene is perhaps TRBD1, from 5 matching bases. Sequencing used tumor tissue, obtained after neoadjuvant nivolumab, alone or with ipilimumab, at or shortly before surgery. This TCR derives from an adult with non-small cell lung cancer. The CDR3 in this case is CASSPQGAGSYEQYF. The DNA is TGTGCCAGCAGCCCCCAGGGCGCCGGCTCCTACGAGCAGTACTTC.